This T cell receptor (beta chain) was recorded in a study of shared clonotypes between healthy human individuals. Measured with immunoSEQ multiplex PCR; TCRdb has only the in-frame clones, and not every one. The table lists under 2.5 million clones, about 90% of them singletons. A note on this clone: The junction does not match germline at one end; this may be a read error.

The germline gives CDR1 MNHNS, CDR2 SASEGT. The CDR3 loop spans 14 amino acids. The sample was naive CD4+ T cells from PBMCs. Described subset: CD45RA+ positively selected. This receptor was taken from a man aged 18 to 30 in good health. Some clones in this sample may be carry-over from other donors' samples. The chain carries TRBV6-1 and TRBJ1-2; D might be TRBD1 (6 bases). The CDR3 is CASREGRGLSGYTF. The CDR3 DNA sequence: TGTGCCAGCAGGGAAGGACGGGGGCTAAGTGGCTACACCTTC.